The entry that follows covers one TCR beta chain sequence. Authors' processing steps: Quantification of nucleated cells was approximated via reference gene primer amplification. The repertoire was sequenced with immunoSEQ multiplex PCR; TCRdb's copy has only in-frame clones and lacks some. Clonal size and the V and J genes are those of that table, whereas D and trimming came from the DNA. The table records around 70,000 clones, roughly 80% of them present only once. This sample was taken from a study of blood T cell repertoires in COVID-19. About the study: Samples of COVID-19 (acute and convalescent) were obtained from the United States, Italy and Spain. T cells, B-cell-depleted T cells, or PBMCs provided the cDNA or gDNA that served as material.

The CDR3 covers 16 residues. Germline V gene lookup returns CDR1 LGHNA and CDR2 YSLEER. V shed 4 bases and J 3 bases; nucleotides not matched to a gene: 11. This rearrangement joins TRBV4-3 to TRBJ2-7; 8 bases fit TRBD1. The material sequenced was peripheral blood. The clonotype comes from a man aged 70-80 years who had recovered from COVID-19. The CDR3 spells CASSRETGTGNYEQYF. The CDR3 nucleotides are TGCGCCAGCAGCCGGGAAACCGGGACAGGCAACTACGAGCAGTACTTC.